This T cell receptor beta chain was captured by sequencing in a study of long-term antiretroviral therapy in people with HIV. The junction had 2 bases not matched to a gene; V was cut back by 4 bases and J by 1 base. Germline assignment: CDR1 SGHTA and CDR2 FQGTGA. CDR3 length equals 14 residues. The study, taken as a whole, reports: CDR3 length ranges were narrower in HIV repertoires than in controls.

Version v3.0 of the immunoSEQ assay ran at survey level. Each sample aimed for roughly 40,000-50,000 sequenced T-cell genomes. Method: immunoSEQ multiplex PCR; TCRdb's copy keeps in-frame clones and lacks some. This sample carries some 40,000 clones, approximately 87% of them seen once, and the ten largest clones take under 5%. Of note for this clone: Its antigen remains unidentified.

The chain couples TRBV7-3 to TRBJ1-1; 8 bases agree with TRBD1. The sequencing here drew on unsorted PBMCs, taken 1.2 years after starting antiretroviral therapy. The receptor's source is a woman aged 45-60 years with HIV. CDR3 in DNA: TGTGCCAGCAGCTCCGGACAGGGGAACACTGAAGCTTTCTTT. It translates to CASSSGQGNTEAFF.